This T cell receptor (beta chain) was recovered during a study of blood T cell repertoires in COVID-19. Study details: The samples span acute and convalescent COVID-19 from the United States, Italy and Spain. Nucleic acid was either cDNA or gDNA, and it came from T cells, B-cell-depleted T cells, or PBMCs.

Per the original data handling: Cell counts per sample came from amplifying reference gene primers. The table came from immunoSEQ multiplex PCR; TCRdb's copy has only in-frame clones and leaves some out. V, J and clone size are taken as reported in that table, and D and trimming were inferred from the DNA itself. The repertoire holds over 150,000 clones, with approximately 91% as singletons. This TCR was sampled from a man between 45 and 60 years old with acute or convalescent COVID-19. The sample comprised peripheral blood.

The CDR3 sequence is CASSLNRRGYSNQPQHF. The CDR3 nucleotides read TGTGCCAGCAGCTTAAATCGTAGAGGGTATAGCAATCAGCCCCAGCATTTT. The rearrangement joins TRBV7-8 to TRBJ1-5; D remains ambiguous. The CDR3 length is 17 residues. Germline V gene sequence: CDR1 SGHVS, CDR2 FQNEAQ. Trimming stripped 2 bases from V and 0 bases from J, with 14 bases between.